The rows below give T cell receptor beta chains drawn from one sample of a study of T cell changes during pregnancy in multiple sclerosis. Method: immunoSEQ multiplex PCR; TCRdb's copy keeps in-frame clones and lacks some. The sample records 48,000 or so clones, roughly 94% being singletons. Material: CD4+ T cells from peripheral blood mononuclear cells, obtained in the first trimester of pregnancy. These receptors were taken from a female donor with multiple sclerosis, enrolled in a pregnancy study. Both conserved end residues are part of each CDR3. The D gene is left open where the match is weak. Not every row has a clone size; where given, it reads once, few, many or a size class.

v_gene: TRBV4-1
abundance: -
j_gene: TRBJ2-2
d_gene: -
CDR3aa: CASSQPSQGTGELFF
CDR3nt: TGCGCCAGCAGCCAACCCTCACAGGGAACCGGGGAGCTGTTTTTT

v_gene: TRBV7-2
abundance: -
j_gene: TRBJ1-4
d_gene: -
CDR3aa: CASSRRGVSGVEKLFF
CDR3nt: TGTGCCAGCAGCCGCCGGGGGGTGTCCGGAGTCGAAAAACTGTTTTTT

v_gene: TRBV9
abundance: few
j_gene: TRBJ2-7
d_gene: -
CDR3aa: CASSEDTQLREQYF
CDR3nt: TGTGCCAGCAGTGAGGACACACAACTGCGGGAGCAGTACTTC

v_gene: TRBV6-5
abundance: -
j_gene: TRBJ1-4
d_gene: TRBD1
CDR3aa: CASSYQGQGYEKLFF
CDR3nt: TGTGCCAGCAGTTACCAAGGACAGGGTTATGAAAAACTGTTTTTT

v_gene: TRBV30
abundance: -
j_gene: TRBJ1-3
d_gene: TRBD1
CDR3aa: CACPTRGHGNTIYF
CDR3nt: TGTGCCTGTCCTACCAGGGGGCACGGAAACACCATATATTTT

v_gene: TRBV7-9
abundance: -
j_gene: TRBJ2-5
d_gene: TRBD1
CDR3aa: CASSAGQGNQETQYF
CDR3nt: TGTGCCAGCAGCGCGGGACAGGGGAACCAAGAGACCCAGTACTTC

v_gene: TRBV14
abundance: -
j_gene: TRBJ1-2
d_gene: -
CDR3aa: CASSPRGAYGYTF
CDR3nt: TGTGCCAGCAGCCCTCGGGGGGCCTATGGCTACACCTTC

v_gene: TRBV2
abundance: -
j_gene: TRBJ2-1
d_gene: -
CDR3aa: CASSDRGWGEQFF
CDR3nt: TGTGCCAGCAGTGACAGGGGATGGGGTGAGCAGTTCTTC

v_gene: TRBV9
abundance: -
j_gene: TRBJ1-2
d_gene: -
CDR3aa: CASSVMDSGPNGYTF
CDR3nt: TGTGCCAGCAGCGTAATGGACAGCGGCCCAAATGGCTACACCTTC

v_gene: TRBV11-3
abundance: -
j_gene: TRBJ2-7
d_gene: -
CDR3aa: CASSFGPQSGEQYF
CDR3nt: TGTGCCAGCAGCTTTGGGCCCCAAAGCGGCGAGCAGTACTTC

v_gene: TRBV5-4
abundance: few
j_gene: TRBJ1-1
d_gene: -
CDR3aa: CASSLQGVNTEAFF
CDR3nt: TGTGCCAGCAGCTTACAGGGAGTGAACACTGAAGCTTTCTTT

v_gene: TRBV7-7
abundance: -
j_gene: TRBJ2-5
d_gene: TRBD1
CDR3aa: CASSRTGVGETQYF
CDR3nt: TGTGCTAGCAGCAGAACAGGGGTAGGAGAGACCCAGTACTTC

v_gene: TRBV7-2
abundance: -
j_gene: TRBJ1-2
d_gene: TRBD1
CDR3aa: CASSPGQGRSYTF
CDR3nt: TGTGCCAGCAGCCCGGGACAGGGGCGAAGCTACACCTTC

v_gene: TRBV29-1
abundance: -
j_gene: TRBJ1-1
d_gene: TRBD1
CDR3aa: CSVETTGGRNTEAFF
CDR3nt: TGCAGCGTCGAAACGACAGGGGGCAGGAACACTGAAGCTTTCTTT

v_gene: TRBV25-1
abundance: -
j_gene: TRBJ1-1
d_gene: TRBD1
CDR3aa: CASSQDRGFTEAFF
CDR3nt: TGTGCCAGCAGTCAAGACAGGGGGTTCACTGAAGCTTTCTTT

v_gene: TRBV6-1
abundance: -
j_gene: TRBJ1-3
d_gene: -
CDR3aa: CASSESRTASGNTIYF
CDR3nt: TGTGCCAGCAGTGAATCTAGGACAGCCTCTGGAAACACCATATATTTT

v_gene: TRBV2
abundance: -
j_gene: TRBJ2-2
d_gene: -
CDR3aa: CASSEGSGELFF
CDR3nt: TGTGCCAGCAGTGAAGGGAGCGGGGAGCTGTTTTTT

v_gene: TRBV10-3
abundance: once
j_gene: TRBJ1-2
d_gene: -
CDR3aa: CAISESISGLEGYTF
CDR3nt: TGTGCCATCAGTGAGTCGATATCTGGGCTCGAGGGCTACACCTTC

v_gene: TRBV30
abundance: -
j_gene: TRBJ2-5
d_gene: -
CDR3aa: CAWSVSLVLVEETQYF
CDR3nt: TGTGCCTGGAGTGTATCTTTAGTTCTAGTCGAAGAGACCCAGTACTTC

v_gene: TRBV4-2
abundance: -
j_gene: TRBJ2-1
d_gene: TRBD2
CDR3aa: CASSQDFVSGGKYEQFF
CDR3nt: TGTGCCAGCAGCCAAGATTTCGTTAGCGGGGGGAAGTATGAGCAGTTCTTC

v_gene: TRBV7-3
abundance: once
j_gene: TRBJ2-7
d_gene: TRBD1
CDR3aa: CASSPDRGSPVEQYF
CDR3nt: TGTGCCAGCAGTCCGGACAGGGGGTCCCCAGTCGAGCAGTACTTC

v_gene: TRBV4-2
abundance: -
j_gene: TRBJ2-1
d_gene: TRBD2
CDR3aa: CASSQGLAGGVNEQFF
CDR3nt: TGTGCCAGCAGCCAAGGACTAGCGGGCGGGGTCAATGAGCAGTTCTTC

v_gene: TRBV6-5
abundance: -
j_gene: TRBJ2-7
d_gene: -
CDR3aa: CASSYSLGPNPYEQYF
CDR3nt: TGTGCCAGCAGTTACAGTCTCGGTCCCAATCCCTACGAGCAGTACTTC

v_gene: TRBV2
abundance: once
j_gene: TRBJ1-4
d_gene: TRBD1
CDR3aa: CASTRGQGGREKLFF
CDR3nt: TGTGCCAGCACAAGAGGGCAGGGGGGTCGTGAAAAACTGTTTTTT

v_gene: TRBV6-5
abundance: -
j_gene: TRBJ1-5
d_gene: -
CDR3aa: CASSYSSQRGQPQHF
CDR3nt: TGTGCCAGCAGTTACTCGTCCCAAAGGGGGCAGCCCCAGCATTTT

v_gene: TRBV7-7
abundance: once
j_gene: TRBJ1-1
d_gene: -
CDR3aa: CASSSMQGSEAFF
CDR3nt: TGTGCTAGCAGCTCAATGCAGGGTTCTGAAGCTTTCTTT

v_gene: TRBV19
abundance: -
j_gene: TRBJ2-7
d_gene: -
CDR3aa: CASSRGQSSYEQYF
CDR3nt: TGTGCCAGTAGCCGCGGACAGAGCTCCTACGAGCAGTACTTC

v_gene: TRBV5-6
abundance: -
j_gene: TRBJ2-7
d_gene: -
CDR3aa: CASSLEQPYEQYF
CDR3nt: TGTGCCAGCAGCTTGGAACAGCCCTACGAGCAGTACTTC

v_gene: TRBV15
abundance: once
j_gene: TRBJ2-5
d_gene: -
CDR3aa: CATSSDGEGVTQYF
CDR3nt: TGTGCCACCAGCAGTGATGGGGAGGGGGTGACCCAGTACTTC

v_gene: TRBV19
abundance: once
j_gene: TRBJ1-3
d_gene: -
CDR3aa: CASGLQTTSGYFGNTIYF
CDR3nt: TGTGCCAGTGGACTGCAGACTACCTCTGGATATTTTGGAAACACCATATATTTT

v_gene: TRBV7-9
abundance: -
j_gene: TRBJ2-7
d_gene: -
CDR3aa: CASSDTRLKWQYF
CDR3nt: TGTGCCAGCTCCGACACCCGGTTGAAGTGGCAGTACTTC

v_gene: TRBV10-1
abundance: -
j_gene: TRBJ2-1
d_gene: -
CDR3aa: CASSGGNGQFF
CDR3nt: TGCGCCAGCAGTGGAGGGAATGGGCAGTTCTTC

v_gene: TRBV2
abundance: -
j_gene: TRBJ1-2
d_gene: TRBD1
CDR3aa: CASSVRDRVQGYTF
CDR3nt: TGTGCCAGCAGTGTCCGGGACAGGGTCCAAGGCTACACCTTC

v_gene: TRBV19
abundance: -
j_gene: TRBJ1-4
d_gene: -
CDR3aa: CASSWTSTNEKLFF
CDR3nt: TGTGCCAGTAGTTGGACATCAACTAATGAAAAACTGTTTTTT

v_gene: TRBV19
abundance: -
j_gene: TRBJ2-2
d_gene: TRBD2
CDR3aa: CASRGSGTSYSGELFF
CDR3nt: TGTGCCAGTAGGGGATCCGGGACTAGCTATTCCGGGGAGCTGTTTTTT

v_gene: TRBV2
abundance: once
j_gene: TRBJ1-3
d_gene: -
CDR3aa: CASGGDRPGNTIYF
CDR3nt: TGTGCCAGCGGGGGGGACCGTCCTGGAAACACCATATATTTT